The 4 T cell receptor beta chains below all came from one sample that was sequenced in a study of cytomegalovirus exposure and HLA in healthy donors. In the PCR, 60 Vbeta and 13 Jbeta primers were used. Clones were read by immunoSEQ multiplex PCR, and TCRdb kept only the in-frame ones, dropping some. The sample records approximately 160,000 clones, over 75% being singletons. The material sequenced was PBMCs. Receptors were obtained from a man aged 30-40 years in good health and CMV-seropositive.

V usage is TRBV10-3 and J usage is TRBJ2-7, with a tentative D call TRBD1 (6 bases). CDR1 and CDR2 (germline): ENHRY, SYGVKD. The V and J ends lost 2 bases and 4 bases respectively, with 12 bases between them. CDR3 length equals 14 residues. CDR3 nucleotide sequence: TGTGCCATCAGTGAGCCGACCCAGGGGTACGAGCAGTACTTC. Its protein product is CAISEPTQGYEQYF.

CDR3 nucleotide sequence: TGTGCCATCAGTGACCTTGACAGGAAGCCCTTTTATGGCTACACCTTC. It specifies CAISDLDRKPFYGYTF. The chain has TRBV10-3 and TRBJ1-2, with D possibly being TRBD1 (6 bases). Trimming pared 3 bases from V and 5 bases from J, leaving 19 bases between. The V gene's germline CDR1 is ENHRY and CDR2 SYGVKD. This CDR3 contains 16 residues.

The chain combines TRBV5-1 with TRBJ2-7; D gene unclear. Looked up from germline, CDR1 is SGHRS and CDR2 is YFSETQ. V was pared by 0 bases and J by 1 base, with 8 bases between. CDR3 length equals 14 residues. CDR3 sequence reads: CASSLVSRSYEQYF. CDR3 in DNA: TGCGCCAGCAGCTTGGTGTCCAGGTCCTACGAGCAGTACTTC.

V gene TRBV5-1 combines with J gene TRBJ1-3, with D hard to call. Germline CDR1 and CDR2: SGHRS and YFSETQ. V dropped 0 bases and J dropped 7 bases, with 17 bases sitting between them. CDR3 length: 16 amino acids. CDR3 protein: CASSLERYSLGNTIYF. The CDR3 nucleotides are TGCGCCAGCAGCTTGGAACGATACAGTCTTGGGAACACCATATATTTT.